The clone carrying this TCR beta chain showed up just a few times. Per the original methods: Scientists estimated how many nucleated cells there were by amplifying reference gene primers. TCRdb keeps only in-frame clones here, not all; method: immunoSEQ multiplex PCR. V and J calls and clone size are copied from that table; D and trimming were computed from the DNA. Of about 38,000 clones in the sample, around four fifths were seen once. This entry is derived from a study of blood T cell repertoires in COVID-19. Study-wide background: Acute and convalescent COVID-19 specimens originated in the United States, Italy and Spain. T cells, B-cell-depleted T cells, or PBMCs provided the cDNA or gDNA that served as material.

V lost 8 bases, J lost 4 bases, and 18 bases lay in between. CDR1 and CDR2 from the germline V gene are LNHNV and YYDKDF (reference sequence). There are 15 residues in the CDR3. It was during active infection that Seattle patients were enrolled and then longitudinally followed. This TCR came from a man aged 60 to 75 with COVID-19, enrolled during active disease. The sample comprised peripheral blood. This chain links TRBV15 with TRBJ2-1, with D maybe TRBD2 (6 bases). The CDR3 loop is CATGYVSAGYNEQFF. The CDR3 DNA reads as TGTGCCACCGGATATGTCTCTGCGGGATACAATGAGCAGTTCTTC.